Below are 2 T cell receptor beta chains sequenced from a single sample in a study of T-cell memory formation after mild COVID-19. TCRdb processed the 5' RACE reads anew with MiXCR; each CDR3 protein has one entry. Among roughly 350,000 distinct CDR3 sequences listed, under 30% were seen once. The material sequenced was PBMCs or a T cell subset sorted from them (not recorded which). The receptor source for this set is an adult woman who had mild COVID-19 (a few samples of this study predate the infection). Cell type and time point are not known.

The rearrangement uses TRBV29-1 and TRBJ1-2; 7 nucleotides line up with TRBD1. This CDR3 region has 13 residues. V was pared by 5 bases and J by 2 bases, with 5 bases of the junction left unmatched. The germline V gene encodes CDR1 SQVTM and CDR2 ANQGSEA. CDR3 sequence reads: CSVLTGENYGYTF. CDR3 nucleotides: TGCAGCGTTCTTACAGGGGAAAACTATGGCTACACCTTC.

This clonotype was counted only a few times. The V and J genes are TRBV4-2 and TRBJ2-3; D is unresolved. This CDR3 is built from 16 residues. Deletions cut 0 bases from V and 0 bases from J, with 10 bases between. Germline loops: CDR1 LGHNA, CDR2 YNFKEQ. CDR3 protein: CASSQEAAPSTDTQYF. The CDR3 DNA sequence: TGTGCCAGCAGCCAAGAAGCAGCACCTAGCACAGATACGCAGTATTTT.